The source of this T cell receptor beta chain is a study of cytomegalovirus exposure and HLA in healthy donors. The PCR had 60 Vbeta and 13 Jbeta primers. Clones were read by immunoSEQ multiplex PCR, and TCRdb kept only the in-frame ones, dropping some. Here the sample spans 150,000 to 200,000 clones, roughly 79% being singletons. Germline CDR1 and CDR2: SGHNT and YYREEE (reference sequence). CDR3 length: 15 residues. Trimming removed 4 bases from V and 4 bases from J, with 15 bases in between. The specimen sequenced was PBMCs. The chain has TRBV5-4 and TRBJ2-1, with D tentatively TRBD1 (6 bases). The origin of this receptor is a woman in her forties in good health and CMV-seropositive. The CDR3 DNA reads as TGTGCCAGCAGCGCCGGGACACCTACTTACAATGAGCAGTTCTTC. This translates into CASSAGTPTYNEQFF. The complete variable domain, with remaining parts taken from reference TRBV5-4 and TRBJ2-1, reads ETGVTQSPTHLIKTRGQQVTLRCSSQSGHNTVSWYQQALGQGPQFIFQYYREEENGRGNFPPRFSGLQFPNYSSELNVNALELDDSALYLCASSAGTPTYNEQFFGPGTRLTVL.